The entry below describes one T cell receptor (beta chain). These data originate in a study of blood T cell repertoires in COVID-19. Study background: Sites in the United States, Italy and Spain provided acute and convalescent COVID-19 samples. PBMCs, B-cell-depleted T cells, or T cells provided the cDNA or gDNA that made up the material.

Original processing methods: Estimated nucleated cell counts came from reference gene primer amplification. Libraries were prepared by immunoSEQ multiplex PCR; TCRdb keeps only in-frame clonotypes and omits some of them. The D gene and trimming were derived from the DNA, and the V and J assignments and clone size from that table. This sample has approximately 76,000 clones, with roughly 87% found just once. After removal of 5 bases from V and 14 bases from J, the junction contained 9 bases not matched to a gene. The CDR3 contains 12 residues. The chain couples TRBV12-3 or TRBV12-4 to TRBJ2-3, with 8 bases lining up with TRBD1. The sample was peripheral blood. The receptor comes from a man aged 50 to 60 with acute or convalescent COVID-19. CDR3 bases: TGTGCCAGCAGTCCTCAGGGGGCCAGTCTGTATTTT. Residues: CASSPQGASLYF.